Included here is one T cell receptor (beta chain) sequence, with context. The data originate from a study of T cell repertoires in cytomegalovirus infection. About the research overall: TCR beta signatures that were public indicated CMV infection and matching HLA type.

Germline V gene lookup returns CDR1 SQVTM and CDR2 ANQGSEA. The CDR3 has 13 residues. V lost 2 bases to trimming and J lost 3 bases; unmatched junction nucleotides: 3. TCRdb re-called the reads through MiXCR, storing one row per CDR3 protein. The data show fewer than 700,000 distinct CDR3 sequences, around 24% seen once. The sequencing input was CD8+ T cells from PBMCs. The chain carries TRBV29-1 and TRBJ1-1, with 7 bases that match TRBD1. The sequence was collected from a human donor in good health (CMV status not recorded). Some clones in this sample may be carry-over from other donors' samples. The CDR3 is CSVETGDYTEAFF. The CDR3 DNA reads as TGCAGCGTTGAAACAGGGGACTACACTGAAGCTTTCTTT.